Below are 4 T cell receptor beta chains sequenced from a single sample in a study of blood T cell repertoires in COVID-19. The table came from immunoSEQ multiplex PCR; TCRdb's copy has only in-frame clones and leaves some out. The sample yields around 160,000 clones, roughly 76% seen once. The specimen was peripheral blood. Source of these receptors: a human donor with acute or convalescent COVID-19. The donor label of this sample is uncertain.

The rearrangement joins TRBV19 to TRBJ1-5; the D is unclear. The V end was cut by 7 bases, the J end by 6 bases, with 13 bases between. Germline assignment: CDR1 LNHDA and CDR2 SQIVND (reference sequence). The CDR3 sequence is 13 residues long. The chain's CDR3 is CASTGWGGQPQHF. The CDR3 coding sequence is TGTGCCAGTACCGGGTGGGGAGGTCAGCCCCAGCATTTT.

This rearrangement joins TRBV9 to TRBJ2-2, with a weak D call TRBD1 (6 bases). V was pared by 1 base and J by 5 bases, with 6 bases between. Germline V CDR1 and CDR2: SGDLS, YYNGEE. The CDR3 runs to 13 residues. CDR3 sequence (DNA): TGTGCCAGCAGCGTACAGGGGACCGGGGAGCTGTTTTTT. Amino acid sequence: CASSVQGTGELFF.

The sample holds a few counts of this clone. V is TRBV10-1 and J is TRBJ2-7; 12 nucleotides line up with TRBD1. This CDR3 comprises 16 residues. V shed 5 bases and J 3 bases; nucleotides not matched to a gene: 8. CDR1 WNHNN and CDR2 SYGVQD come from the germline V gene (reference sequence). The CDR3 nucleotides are TGCGCCAGCAGTTATTCCCGGGACAGGGGGCTCTACGAGCAGTACTTC. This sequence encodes CASSYSRDRGLYEQYF.

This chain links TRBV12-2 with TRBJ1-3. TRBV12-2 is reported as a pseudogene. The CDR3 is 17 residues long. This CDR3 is CASRPSSSRGGGNTIYF. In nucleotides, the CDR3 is TGTGCAAGTCGCCCCTCGAGCAGCCGGGGGGGAGGAAACACCATATATTTT.